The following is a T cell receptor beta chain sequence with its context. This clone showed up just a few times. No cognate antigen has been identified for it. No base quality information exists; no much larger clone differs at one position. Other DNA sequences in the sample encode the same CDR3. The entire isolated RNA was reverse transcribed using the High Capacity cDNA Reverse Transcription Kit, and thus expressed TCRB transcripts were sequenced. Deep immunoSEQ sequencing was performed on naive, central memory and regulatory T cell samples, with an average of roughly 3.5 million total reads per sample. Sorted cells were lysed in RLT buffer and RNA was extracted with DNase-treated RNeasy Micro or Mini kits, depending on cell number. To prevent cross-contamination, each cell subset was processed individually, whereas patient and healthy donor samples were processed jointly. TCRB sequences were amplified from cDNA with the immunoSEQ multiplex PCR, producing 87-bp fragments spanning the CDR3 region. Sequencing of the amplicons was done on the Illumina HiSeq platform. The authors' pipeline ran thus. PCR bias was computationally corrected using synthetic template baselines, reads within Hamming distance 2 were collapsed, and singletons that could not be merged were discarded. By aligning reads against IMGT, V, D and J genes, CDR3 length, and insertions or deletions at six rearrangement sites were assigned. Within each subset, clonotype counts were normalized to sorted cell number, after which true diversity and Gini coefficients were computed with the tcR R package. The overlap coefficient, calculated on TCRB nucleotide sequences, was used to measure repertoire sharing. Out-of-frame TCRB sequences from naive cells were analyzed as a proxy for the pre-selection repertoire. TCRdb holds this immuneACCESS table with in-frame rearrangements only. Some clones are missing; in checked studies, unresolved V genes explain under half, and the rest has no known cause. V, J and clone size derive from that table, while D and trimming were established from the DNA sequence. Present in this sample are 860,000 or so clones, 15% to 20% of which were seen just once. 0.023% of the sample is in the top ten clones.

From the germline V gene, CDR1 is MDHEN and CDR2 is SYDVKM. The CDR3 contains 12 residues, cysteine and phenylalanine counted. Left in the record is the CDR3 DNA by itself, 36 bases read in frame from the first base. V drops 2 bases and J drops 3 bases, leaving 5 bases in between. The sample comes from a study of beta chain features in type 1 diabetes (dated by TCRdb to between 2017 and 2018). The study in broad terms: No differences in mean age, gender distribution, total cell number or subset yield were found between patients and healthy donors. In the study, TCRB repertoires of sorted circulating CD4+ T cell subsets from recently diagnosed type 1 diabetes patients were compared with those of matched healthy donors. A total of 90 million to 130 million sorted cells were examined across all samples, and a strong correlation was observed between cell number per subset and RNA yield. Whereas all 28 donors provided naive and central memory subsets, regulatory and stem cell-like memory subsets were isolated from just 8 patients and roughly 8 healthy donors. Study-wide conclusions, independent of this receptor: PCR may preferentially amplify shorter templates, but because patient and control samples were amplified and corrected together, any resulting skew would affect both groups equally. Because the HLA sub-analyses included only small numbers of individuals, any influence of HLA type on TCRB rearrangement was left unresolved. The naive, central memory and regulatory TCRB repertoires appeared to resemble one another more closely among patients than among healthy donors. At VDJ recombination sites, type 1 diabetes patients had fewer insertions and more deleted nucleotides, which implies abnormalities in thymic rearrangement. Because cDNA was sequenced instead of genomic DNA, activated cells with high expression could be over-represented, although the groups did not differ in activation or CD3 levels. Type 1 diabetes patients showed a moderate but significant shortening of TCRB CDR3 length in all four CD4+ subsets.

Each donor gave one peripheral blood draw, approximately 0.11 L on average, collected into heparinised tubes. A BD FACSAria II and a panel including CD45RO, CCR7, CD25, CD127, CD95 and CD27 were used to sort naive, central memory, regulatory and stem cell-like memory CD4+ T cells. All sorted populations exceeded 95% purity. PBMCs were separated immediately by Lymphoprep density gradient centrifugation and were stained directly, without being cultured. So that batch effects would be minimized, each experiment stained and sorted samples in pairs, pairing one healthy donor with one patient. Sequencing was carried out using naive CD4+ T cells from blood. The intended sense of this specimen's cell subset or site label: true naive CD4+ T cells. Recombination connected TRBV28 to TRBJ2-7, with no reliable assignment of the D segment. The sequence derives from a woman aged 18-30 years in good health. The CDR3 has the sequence CASSLVGYEQYF. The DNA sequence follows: TGTGCCAGCAGTTTAGTTGGCTACGAGCAGTACTTC.